This TCR beta chain was sequenced during a study of cytotoxic CD8 clonotypes in ibrutinib-treated CLL. The overall study: Among the samples, the mean was roughly 260,000 productive templates and about 90,000 productive rearrangements. Findings of the study overall: Clonality was higher at baseline than in age-matched healthy donors and tracked circulating CD8+ T-cell counts.

Remarks on this clone: Its antigen is currently unknown.

The data were produced by immunoSEQ multiplex PCR, yet TCRdb's version contains in-frame clones alone and is incomplete. The data contain roughly 160,000 clones, approximately 84% of them singletons. This CDR3 spans 15 amino acids. CDR1 is SGHVS and CDR2 is FQNEAQ in the germline V gene. Trimming took 5 bases from V and 8 from J; bases not matched to a gene: 7. The sample in question was PBMCs, obtained after 24 months of ibrutinib treatment. The clonotype comes from a human donor with chronic lymphocytic leukemia. The V call is TRBV7-8, the J call TRBJ2-1; 12 bases are a match to TRBD2. The CDR3 nucleotides read TGTGCCAGCAGCGCCACTAGCGGGGGGATCTATGAGCAGTTCTTC. Translating it yields CASSATSGGIYEQFF.